The 28 T cell receptor beta chains below all came from one sample that was sequenced in a study of beta chain features in type 1 diabetes (dated by TCRdb to 2016 to 2018). General study outcomes and caveats: A moderate but significant shortening of TCRB CDR3 length was observed in type 1 diabetes patients in all four CD4+ subsets.

These receptors' antigens are unknown. Libraries were constructed by the immunoSEQ multiplex PCR assay. All of the isolated RNA was reverse transcribed with the High Capacity cDNA Reverse Transcription Kit, so expressed TCRB transcripts were sequenced. TCRdb took over this immuneACCESS table, retaining in-frame rearrangements with V and J assigned. Such tables are incomplete; in checked studies, under half of the missing clones stem from an unresolved V gene, and the remainder is unexplained. Recorded for this sample are 15,000 or so clones; over 60% of them occurred a single time. About 0.54% of the sample belongs to the ten largest clones. Sample: stem cell memory CD4+ T cells from blood. The sample's cell subset or site, from its label and the paper: stem cell-like memory CD4+ T cells. These receptors all stem from a young woman with type 1 diabetes.

For the CDR3, the DNA is TGTGCCAGTAGCCGGACGGGGGATACGCAGTATTTT. This codes for CASSRTGDTQYF. The rearrangement uses TRBV19 and TRBJ2-3, with D perhaps matching TRBD2 (5 bases). V lost 6 bases and J 6 bases, leaving 10 bases between the germline ends. The CDR3 loop spans 12 amino acids. From germline, CDR1 is LNHDA and CDR2 SQIVND (reference sequence).

The chain combines TRBV5-1 with TRBJ2-3; 7 nucleotides align to TRBD1. Germline trimming cut 6 bases from V and 0 bases from J; bases unmatched to any gene: 4. The CDR3 has 14 amino acids. Germline V CDR1 and CDR2: SGHRS, YFSETQ. The CDR3 loop reads CASKGQPSTDTQYF. CDR3 sequence (DNA): TGCGCCAGCAAGGGACAGCCAAGCACAGATACGCAGTATTTT. The full variable domain, rest sourced from reference TRBV5-1 and TRBJ2-3, is KAGVTQTPRYLIKTRGQQVTLSCSPISGHRSVSWYQQTPGQGLQFLFEYFSETQRNKGNFPGRFSGRQFSNSRSEMNVSTLELGDSALYLCASKGQPSTDTQYFGPGTRLTVL.

The CDR3 protein is CASSLGGGDYEQYF. For the CDR3, the DNA is TGTGCCAGCAGCCTGGGTGGGGGGGATTACGAGCAGTACTTC. This chain links TRBV6-5 with TRBJ2-7; TRBD2 matches at 7 bases. V was clipped by 6 bases and J by 4 bases; unmatched bases: 9. This CDR3 spans 14 amino acids. Germline CDR1 MNHEY, CDR2 SVGAGI.

Comments on this clone: Germline is not matched at one junction end, which may reflect a read error. The rearrangement uses TRBV7-7 and TRBJ1-4; TRBD1 aligns across 9 bases. The CDR3 loop spans 15 amino acids. Germline loops: CDR1 SSHAT, CDR2 FNYEAQ (reference sequence). This chain's CDR3 is CASSLTGGVNEKLFF. CDR3 nucleotides: TGTGCTAGCAGCTTGACAGGGGGGGTAAATGAAAAACTGTTTTTT.

The chain carries TRBV2 and TRBJ1-2, with unresolved D. With 7 bases removed from V and 0 bases from J, the gap between germline ends came to 15 bases. Germline V CDR1 and CDR2: SNHLY, FYNNEI. CDR3 size: 15 residues. The CDR3 DNA follows: TGTGCCAGCACCCGCGACGGACTGGCTAACTATGGCTACACCTTC. This codes for CASTRDGLANYGYTF.

The V call is TRBV25-1, the J call TRBJ2-5, with D perhaps TRBD1 (5 bases). The V gene's germline CDR1 is MGHDK and CDR2 SYGVNS. This CDR3 has 11 residues. V lost 4 bases to trimming and J lost 5 bases, with 5 bases between them. CDR3 coding DNA: TGTGCCAGCAGTGCAGGGGAGACCCAGTACTTC. It encodes CASSAGETQYF.

There are a few counts of this clone. This sequence joins TRBV12-5 and TRBJ1-4, with D unclear. Germline values: CDR1 LGHNT, CDR2 FRNRAP. The CDR3 extends over 15 amino acids. V lost 5 bases, J lost 5 bases, and 15 bases lay in between. CDR3 nucleotide sequence: TGTGCTAGTGGTCCGCGGGCAGCGAGAAATGAAAAACTGTTTTTT. Its protein is CASGPRAARNEKLFF. Full variable domain (rest looked up from reference TRBV12-5 and TRBJ1-4): DARVTQTPRHKVTEMGQEVTMRCQPILGHNTVFWYRQTMMQGLELLAYFRNRAPLDDSGMPKDRFSAEMPDATLATLKIQPSEPRDSAVYFCASGPRAARNEKLFFGSGTQLSVL.

The chain recombines TRBV30 with TRBJ1-1; D remains ambiguous. Germline assignment: CDR1 GTSNPN and CDR2 SVGIG (reference sequence). CDR3 length equals 14 residues. Deletions cut 4 bases from V and 0 bases from J, with 12 bases between. CDR3 sequence reads: CAWKVGVMNTEAFF. As DNA, the CDR3 is TGTGCCTGGAAAGTGGGCGTGATGAACACTGAAGCTTTCTTT. Together with reference TRBV30 and TRBJ1-1, the CDR3 gives the full variable domain: SQTIHQWPATLVQPVGSPLSLECTVEGTSNPNLYWYRQAAGRGLQLLFYSVGIGQISSEVPQNLSASRPQDRQFILSSKKLLLSDSGFYLCAWKVGVMNTEAFFGQGTRLTVV.

The genes are TRBV29-1 and TRBJ1-5; 9 bases are shared with TRBD1. With V trimmed by 4 bases and J by 4 bases, 8 bases remained unmatched. The CDR3 length is 15 residues. CDR1 and CDR2 (germline): SQVTM, ANQGSEA. CDR3 in DNA: TGCAGCGTTGCCGGGGACAGGGAATCGAATCAGCCCCAGCATTTT. Its protein product is CSVAGDRESNQPQHF.

This sequence joins TRBV6-5 and TRBJ2-2, with 9 positions matching TRBD2. This CDR3 spans 16 amino acids. The germline V gene has CDR1 MNHEY and CDR2 SVGAGI. With 2 bases clipped from V and 6 bases from J, the junction kept 7 bases outside the gene matches. The CDR3: CASSYGGRAVSGELFF. The DNA of the CDR3 is TGTGCCAGCAGTTACGGCGGGAGGGCCGTCTCCGGGGAGCTGTTTTTT.

This rearrangement joins TRBV28 to TRBJ2-3; D uncertain. CDR1 and CDR2 from the germline V gene are MDHEN and SYDVKM. This CDR3 is 14 amino acids long. V was pared by 10 bases and J by 3 bases, with 17 bases between. CDR3 nucleotide sequence: TGTGCCACCCGGTTTTCCTCAGGAACAGATACGCAGTATTTT. Translation gives CATRFSSGTDTQYF.

The V gene is TRBV2, the J gene TRBJ1-1; unclear D gene. The V gene's germline CDR1 is SNHLY and CDR2 FYNNEI. The CDR3 consists of 14 residues. The V and J ends lost 10 bases and 10 bases respectively, with 25 bases between them. The CDR3 region is CATSALAEMVRAFF. In DNA form, the CDR3 reads TGTGCCACCTCCGCACTCGCGGAGATGGTCCGAGCTTTCTTT.

The V gene is TRBV10-3, the J gene TRBJ1-5; D call uncertain. The germline V gene has CDR1 ENHRY and CDR2 SYGVKD. The CDR3 consists of 14 residues. V lost 0 bases and J lost 2, with 5 bases in between. As DNA, the CDR3 is TGTGCCATCAGTGAGTCCTTAGGCAATCAGCCCCAGCATTTT. It specifies CAISESLGNQPQHF.

V gene TRBV18 combines with J gene TRBJ2-3; 10 bases line up with TRBD1. This CDR3 is built from 17 residues. V dropped 5 bases and J dropped 1; count of bases not matched to a gene: 9. Germline CDR1 and CDR2: KGHSH and LQKENI. This CDR3 reads CASSKRQGATGTDTQYF. Here the CDR3 DNA reads TGTGCCAGCTCAAAACGACAGGGGGCTACGGGCACAGATACGCAGTATTTT.

V gene TRBV11-2 combines with J gene TRBJ1-6; D gene unclear. The germline gives CDR1 SGHAT, CDR2 FQNNGV. This CDR3 region has 14 residues. The germline V and J ends were trimmed by 0 bases and 5 bases, with 5 bases remaining between them. CDR3 region: CASSLDRNNSPLHF. The DNA for the CDR3 is TGTGCCAGCAGCTTAGACAGGAATAATTCACCCCTCCACTTT. Supplemented by reference TRBV11-2 and TRBJ1-6, the full variable domain reads EAGVAQSPRYKIIEKRQSVAFWCNPISGHATLYWYQQILGQGPKLLIQFQNNGVVDDSQLPKDRFSAERLKGVDSTLKIQPAKLEDSAVYLCASSLDRNNSPLHFGNGTRLTVT.

This rearrangement joins TRBV4-3 to TRBJ2-3, with 8 nucleotides matching TRBD2. The germline gives CDR1 LGHNA, CDR2 YSLEER. The CDR3 has 17 residues. J was trimmed by 2 bases and V by 0 bases; bases with no gene match: 7. The CDR3 loop is CASSQDRTGGHTDTQYF. In nucleotides, the CDR3 is TGCGCCAGCAGCCAAGATCGGACGGGGGGGCACACAGATACGCAGTATTTT.

CDR3 coding DNA: TGTGCCAGCATCCTCGGGGGTTCCTCCTACGAGCAGTACTTC. The encoded protein is CASILGGSSYEQYF. V usage is TRBV7-2 and J usage is TRBJ2-7, with D perhaps TRBD2 (6 bases). The CDR3 consists of 14 residues. Looked up from germline, CDR1 is SGHTA and CDR2 is FQGNSA. V gave up 7 bases and J gave up 0 bases, with 13 bases separating them.

This clone was seen a handful of times. The chain joins TRBV11-2 to TRBJ2-7; D possibly corresponds to TRBD1 (6 bases). The germline V gene encodes CDR1 SGHAT and CDR2 FQNNGV. The CDR3 spans 15 residues. Deletions cut 3 bases from V and 0 bases from J, with 12 bases between. Here the CDR3 reads CASSLADRPSYEQYF. The DNA for the CDR3 is TGTGCCAGCAGCTTGGCCGACAGGCCCTCCTACGAGCAGTACTTC.

The CDR3 coding sequence is TGTGCCTGGAGTCGACAGGGGGCGCCGTCAGATACGCAGTATTTT. This codes for CAWSRQGAPSDTQYF. The V and J genes are TRBV30 and TRBJ2-3; 10 nucleotides match TRBD1. CDR1 and CDR2 (germline): GTSNPN, SVGIG (reference sequence). V gave up 2 bases and J gave up 4 bases; unmatched junction bases: 6. The CDR3 is 15 amino acids.

V and J are TRBV7-2 and TRBJ1-4; tentatively, D is TRBD1 (6 bases). The CDR3 has 15 residues. Germline V lookup: CDR1 SGHTA, CDR2 FQGNSA. Trimming took off 4 bases at V and 8 bases at J, with 17 bases between the two ends. This CDR3 reads CASSSRTARTEKLFF. In DNA, the CDR3 is TGTGCCAGCAGCTCTAGGACAGCTAGGACCGAAAAACTGTTTTTT.

The chain recombines TRBV4-3 with TRBJ1-2; 8 positions agree with TRBD1. The CDR3 is made up of 14 amino acids. After removal of 9 bases from V and 6 bases from J, the junction contained 12 bases not matched to a gene. Germline V gene lookup returns CDR1 LGHNA and CDR2 YSLEER. CDR3 sequence reads: CASGQGGRLNGYTF. The CDR3 DNA reads TGCGCCAGTGGACAGGGAGGGAGGTTGAATGGCTACACCTTC.

This chain uses TRBV5-6 with TRBJ2-1, with TRBD2 matching over 9 bases. The CDR3 covers 16 residues. The V and J ends lost 2 bases and 3 bases, in that order; junction bases with no gene match: 6. The germline CDR1 and CDR2 sequences are SGHDT and YYEEEE. The CDR3 DNA reads as TGTGCCAGCAGCTTAGGGACTAGCTTCGACTACAATGAGCAGTTCTTC. This gives the protein CASSLGTSFDYNEQFF.

The chain links TRBV4-1 to TRBJ1-3, with TRBD1 as a possible D gene (5 bases). Trimming shortened V by 1 base and J by 6 bases, and 10 bases separated the two germline ends. This CDR3 has 14 amino acids. Germline V gene sequence: CDR1 MGHRA, CDR2 YSYEKL. CDR3 in DNA: TGCGCCAGCAGCCAAGGTTTGGACAAAAACACCATATATTTT. Amino acids: CASSQGLDKNTIYF.

V usage is TRBV14 and J usage is TRBJ1-1; D may be TRBD1 (5 bases). The germline V gene has CDR1 SGHDN and CDR2 FVKESK. V shed 7 bases and J shed 5 bases, with 17 bases lying between them. The CDR3 sequence is 14 residues long. The CDR3 region is CASTHQGWGTEAFF. CDR3 nucleotides: TGTGCCAGCACCCACCAGGGATGGGGTACTGAAGCTTTCTTT.

Here the CDR3 DNA reads TGTGCCAGCTCACGACCGGGACTAGCGGGAACCGAGCAGTACTTC. It yields the protein CASSRPGLAGTEQYF. This chain links TRBV18 with TRBJ2-7, with 13 bases matching TRBD2. The junction had 6 bases not matched to a gene; V was cut back by 4 bases and J by 6 bases. The CDR3 is made up of 15 amino acids. CDR1 is KGHSH, CDR2 LQKENI, per germline.

The rearrangement uses TRBV9 and TRBJ2-2; TRBD1 matches 10 bases. The CDR3 is 16 residues long. The germline V gene has CDR1 SGDLS and CDR2 YYNGEE. Trimming removed 0 bases from V and 6 bases from J; junction bases left unmatched: 5. The CDR3 region is CASSVGQGAPAGELFF. The CDR3 DNA follows: TGTGCCAGCAGCGTAGGACAGGGGGCGCCGGCCGGGGAGCTGTTTTTT.

This clone was seen a handful of times. The chain uses TRBV5-6 and TRBJ1-2; D gene ambiguous. This CDR3 spans 13 amino acids. Trimming removed 4 bases at V and 4 bases at J, with 11 bases between. Germline-derived CDR1 and CDR2 are SGHDT and YYEEEE. CDR3 protein: CASSADLTYGYTF. DNA of the CDR3: TGTGCCAGCAGCGCGGACTTAACCTATGGCTACACCTTC.

J is TRBJ2-7 and V is TRBV6-1; 7 bases are a match to TRBD2. This CDR3 is built from 14 residues. Germline V lookup: CDR1 MNHNS, CDR2 SASEGT. After removal of 3 bases from V and 2 bases from J, the junction contained 4 bases not matched to a gene. This CDR3 reads CASSDAGVAYEQYF. The CDR3 coding sequence is TGTGCCAGCAGTGATGCGGGGGTGGCCTACGAGCAGTACTTC.